Shown below are 5 T cell receptor beta chains from a single sample sequenced in a study of OX40 agonist ivuxolimab in advanced cancers. The method was immunoSEQ multiplex PCR; TCRdb's version includes in-frame clones alone and lacks a portion of them. Found here are 50,000 to 65,000 clones, roughly four fifths of them singletons; the top ten hold about 0.69%. The source material was CD4+ or CD8+ T cells sorted from blood, sampled in a trial of the OX40 agonist ivuxolimab. The receptors shown here come from an adult with an advanced solid tumor such as melanoma, head and neck, liver or kidney cancer.

The chain employs TRBV10-3 and TRBJ2-2; TRBD2 matches at 8 bases. CDR1 is ENHRY and CDR2 is SYGVKD in the germline V gene. The CDR3 consists of 13 residues. V was clipped by 7 bases and J by 9 bases; unmatched bases: 7. The CDR3 reads CAIMDGGGRELFF. As DNA, the CDR3 is TGTGCCATCATGGACGGGGGGGGCCGGGAGCTGTTTTTT.

The chain couples TRBV6-5 to TRBJ2-7; D may match TRBD1 or TRBD2 (5 bases each). Per germline, CDR1 MNHEY and CDR2 SVGAGI. The V gene lost 3 bases and the J gene lost 3 bases, with 12 bases spanning the gap. CDR3 length: 14 residues. Here the CDR3 DNA reads TGTGCCAGCAGTTATGATCGGGGCAACTACGAGCAGTACTTC. It codes for CASSYDRGNYEQYF.

This chain connects TRBV6-5 to TRBJ1-4; no firm D call. In germline, CDR1 is MNHEY, CDR2 SVGAGI. With 6 bases removed from V and 10 bases from J, the gap between germline ends came to 18 bases. The CDR3 loop spans 14 amino acids. This CDR3 is CASSFGRRTGKLFF. The CDR3 nucleotides are TGTGCCAGCAGCTTCGGACGGAGAACGGGAAAACTGTTTTTT.

V gene TRBV6-1 combines with J gene TRBJ2-5, with D tentatively TRBD2 (5 bases). The CDR3 has 15 residues. With 3 bases removed from V and 5 bases from J, the gap between germline ends came to 16 bases. Germline V gene lookup returns CDR1 MNHNS and CDR2 SASEGT. CDR3 sequence reads: CASSENTGIGETQYF. The CDR3 nucleotides are TGTGCCAGCAGTGAGAACACGGGAATAGGGGAGACCCAGTACTTC.

This chain joins TRBV2 and TRBJ2-2; 12 nucleotides match TRBD2. The junction had 8 bases not matched to a gene; V was cut back by 6 bases and J by 0 bases. CDR1 is SNHLY and CDR2 is FYNNEI in the germline V gene. There are 18 residues in the CDR3. The CDR3 DNA is TGTGCCAGCAGGAGGGGCCGACTAGCGGGGGCGAACACCGGGGAGCTGTTTTTT. Protein product: CASRRGRLAGANTGELFF. The full variable domain, its missing parts supplied by reference TRBV2 and TRBJ2-2, is EPEVTQTPSHQVTQMGQEVILRCVPISNHLYFYWYRQILGQKVEFLVSFYNNEISEKSEIFDDQFSVERPDGSNFTLKIRSTKLEDSAMYFCASRRGRLAGANTGELFFGEGSRLTVL.